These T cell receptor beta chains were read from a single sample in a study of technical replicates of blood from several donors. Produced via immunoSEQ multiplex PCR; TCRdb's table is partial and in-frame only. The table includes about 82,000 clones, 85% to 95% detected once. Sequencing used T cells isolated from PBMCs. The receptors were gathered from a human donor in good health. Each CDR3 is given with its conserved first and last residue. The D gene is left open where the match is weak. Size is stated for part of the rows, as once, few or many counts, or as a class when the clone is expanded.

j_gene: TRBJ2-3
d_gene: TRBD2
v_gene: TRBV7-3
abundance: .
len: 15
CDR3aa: CASSPSGISTDTQYF
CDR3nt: TGTGCCAGCAGCCCAAGCGGGATTAGCACAGATACGCAGTATTTT

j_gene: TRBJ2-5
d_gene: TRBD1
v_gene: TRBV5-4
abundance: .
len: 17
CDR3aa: CASSLWDTTGDQETQYF
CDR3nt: TGTGCCAGCAGCTTATGGGATACGACAGGGGACCAAGAGACCCAGTACTTC

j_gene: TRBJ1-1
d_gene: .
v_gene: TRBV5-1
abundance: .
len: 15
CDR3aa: CASSLLTGKATEAFF
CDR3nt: TGCGCCAGCAGCTTGCTAACAGGGAAGGCCACTGAAGCTTTCTTT

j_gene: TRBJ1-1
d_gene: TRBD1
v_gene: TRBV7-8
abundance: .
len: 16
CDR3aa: CASSLSGQGAGTEAFF
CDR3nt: TGTGCCAGCAGCTTAAGCGGACAGGGGGCTGGTACTGAAGCTTTCTTT

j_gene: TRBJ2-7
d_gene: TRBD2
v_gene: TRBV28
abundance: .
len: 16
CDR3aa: CASSRSKREMSYEQYF
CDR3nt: TGTGCCAGCAGTCGGTCCAAGCGGGAGATGTCCTACGAGCAGTACTTC

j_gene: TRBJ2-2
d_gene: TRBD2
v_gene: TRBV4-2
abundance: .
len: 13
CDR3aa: CASMLTSDGKLFF
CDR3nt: TGTGCCAGCATGCTTACTAGCGATGGGAAGCTGTTTTTT

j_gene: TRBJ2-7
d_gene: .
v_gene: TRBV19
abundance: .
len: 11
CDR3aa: CASKIGDEQYF
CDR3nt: TGTGCCAGTAAGATCGGGGACGAGCAGTACTTC

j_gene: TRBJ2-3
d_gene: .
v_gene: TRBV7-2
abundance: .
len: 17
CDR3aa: CASSSTWTEASTDTQYF
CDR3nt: TGTGCCAGCAGTTCCACCTGGACTGAGGCTAGCACAGATACGCAGTATTTT

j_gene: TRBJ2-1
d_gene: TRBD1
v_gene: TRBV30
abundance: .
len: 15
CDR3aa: CAWNPGTGGINEQFF
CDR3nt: TGTGCCTGGAACCCCGGGACAGGGGGCATAAATGAGCAGTTCTTC

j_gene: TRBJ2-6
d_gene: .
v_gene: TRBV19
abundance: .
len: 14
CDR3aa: CASWSSFGANVLTF
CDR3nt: TGTGCCAGTTGGTCGAGCTTTGGGGCCAACGTCCTGACTTTC

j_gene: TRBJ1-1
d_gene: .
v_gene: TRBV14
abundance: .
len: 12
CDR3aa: CASSQVLFPAFF
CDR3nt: TGTGCCAGCAGCCAAGTTCTCTTTCCAGCTTTCTTT

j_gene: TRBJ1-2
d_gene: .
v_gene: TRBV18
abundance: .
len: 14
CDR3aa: CASSPGGGNGGYTF
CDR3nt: TGTGCCAGCTCACCAGGCGGGGGAAATGGCGGGTACACCTTC

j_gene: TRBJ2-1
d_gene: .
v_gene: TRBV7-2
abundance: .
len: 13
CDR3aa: CASSLAGGGEQFF
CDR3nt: TGTGCCAGCAGCTTAGCCGGGGGAGGTGAGCAGTTCTTC

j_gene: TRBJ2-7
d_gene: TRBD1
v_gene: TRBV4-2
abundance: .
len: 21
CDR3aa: CASSQDPIRDRGLSSSYEQYF
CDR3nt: TGTGCCAGCAGCCAAGATCCCATCCGGGACAGGGGGCTATCTAGCTCCTACGAGCAGTACTTC

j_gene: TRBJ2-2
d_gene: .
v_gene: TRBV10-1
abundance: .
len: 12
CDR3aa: CASRGPTGELFF
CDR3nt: TGCGCCAGCAGGGGGCCCACCGGGGAGCTGTTTTTT

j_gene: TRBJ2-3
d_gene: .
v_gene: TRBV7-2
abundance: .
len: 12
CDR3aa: CAIETLGDTQYF
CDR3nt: TGTGCCATAGAGACTCTGGGAGATACGCAGTATTTT

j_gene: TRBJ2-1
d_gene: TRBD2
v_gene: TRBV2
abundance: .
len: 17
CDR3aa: CASKGLAGGVTYNEQFF
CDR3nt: TGTGCCAGCAAAGGACTAGCGGGAGGGGTAACCTACAATGAGCAGTTCTTC

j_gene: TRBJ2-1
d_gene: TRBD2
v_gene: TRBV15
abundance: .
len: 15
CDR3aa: CATRSLAGGRNEQFF
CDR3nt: TGTGCCACCAGGAGCCTAGCGGGAGGAAGAAATGAGCAGTTCTTC

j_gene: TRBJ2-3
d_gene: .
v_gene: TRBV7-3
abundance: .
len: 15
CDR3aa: CASSLTGYGEDTQYF
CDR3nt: TGTGCCAGCAGCTTAACGGGGTACGGGGAGGATACGCAGTATTTT

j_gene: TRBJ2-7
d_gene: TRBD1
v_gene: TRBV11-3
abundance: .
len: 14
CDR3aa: CASSLGQGDSGQYF
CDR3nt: TGTGCCAGCAGCTTGGGGCAGGGGGATAGTGGGCAGTACTTC

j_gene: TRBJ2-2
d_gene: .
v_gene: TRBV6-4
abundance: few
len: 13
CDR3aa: CASSDSEEEELFF
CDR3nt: TGTGCCAGCAGTGACTCCGAGGAAGAGGAGCTGTTTTTT

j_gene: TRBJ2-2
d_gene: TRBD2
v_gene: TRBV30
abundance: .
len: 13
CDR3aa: CAWHSGGTGELFF
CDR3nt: TGTGCCTGGCATAGCGGGGGCACCGGGGAGCTGTTTTTT

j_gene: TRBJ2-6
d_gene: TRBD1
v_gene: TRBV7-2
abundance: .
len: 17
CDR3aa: CASSLRTGSPGANVLTF
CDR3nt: TGTGCCAGCAGCCTGAGGACAGGTTCCCCTGGGGCCAACGTCCTGACTTTC

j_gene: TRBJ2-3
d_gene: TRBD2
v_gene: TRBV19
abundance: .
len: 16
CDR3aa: CASTPLAGVSTDTQYF
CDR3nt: TGTGCCAGTACCCCTTTAGCGGGAGTGAGCACAGATACGCAGTATTTT

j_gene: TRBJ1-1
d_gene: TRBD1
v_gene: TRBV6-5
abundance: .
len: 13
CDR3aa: CASSSSGGLEAFF
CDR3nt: TGTGCCAGCAGTTCGTCAGGGGGCCTTGAAGCTTTCTTT

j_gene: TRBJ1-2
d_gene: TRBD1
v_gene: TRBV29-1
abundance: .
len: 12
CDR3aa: CSVVQGSYGYTF
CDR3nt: TGCAGCGTTGTACAGGGGAGCTATGGCTACACCTTC

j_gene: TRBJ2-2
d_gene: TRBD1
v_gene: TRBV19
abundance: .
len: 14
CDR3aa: CANTGGLGTGELFF
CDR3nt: TGTGCCAATACAGGGGGCTTAGGTACCGGGGAGCTGTTTTTT

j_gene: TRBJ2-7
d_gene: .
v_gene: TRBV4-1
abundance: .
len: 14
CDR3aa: CASSQSGGGPEQYF
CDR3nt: TGCGCCAGCAGCCAATCTGGAGGGGGCCCCGAGCAGTACTTC

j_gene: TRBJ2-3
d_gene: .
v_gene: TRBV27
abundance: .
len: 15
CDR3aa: CASSWTGTQADTQYF
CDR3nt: TGTGCCAGCAGTTGGACCGGGACTCAGGCAGATACGCAGTATTTT

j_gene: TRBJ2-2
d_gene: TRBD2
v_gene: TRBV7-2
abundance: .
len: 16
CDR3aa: CASTRLAGADTGELFF
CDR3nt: TGTGCCAGCACCCGACTCGCGGGAGCGGACACCGGGGAGCTGTTTTTT

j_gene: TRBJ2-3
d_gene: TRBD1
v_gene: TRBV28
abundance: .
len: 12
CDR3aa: CASSLADRVKYF
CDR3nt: TGTGCCAGCAGTTTAGCGGACAGGGTTAAGTATTTT

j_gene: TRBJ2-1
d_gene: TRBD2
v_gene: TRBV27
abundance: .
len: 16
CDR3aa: CASSPSSGGFYNEQFF
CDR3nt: TGTGCCAGCAGTCCCTCGTCGGGAGGGTTTTACAATGAGCAGTTCTTC

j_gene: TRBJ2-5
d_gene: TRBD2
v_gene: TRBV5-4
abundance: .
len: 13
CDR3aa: CASSSRGEETQYF
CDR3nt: TGTGCCAGCAGCTCCCGGGGGGAGGAGACCCAGTACTTC

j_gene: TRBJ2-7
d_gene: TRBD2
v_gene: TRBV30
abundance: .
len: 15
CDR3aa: CAWRASGRHGNEQYF
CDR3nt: TGTGCCTGGAGGGCGAGCGGGAGGCACGGGAACGAGCAGTACTTC